This T cell receptor (beta chain) was documented in a study of blood T cell repertoires in COVID-19. The ends were cut back, 6 bases at V and 6 bases at J, with 21 bases in the middle. Germline assignment: CDR1 SGHDT and CDR2 YYEEEE. This CDR3 has 16 residues. Under the authors' procedure: By means of reference gene primer amplification, nucleated cell counts were estimated. Produced via immunoSEQ multiplex PCR; TCRdb's table is partial and in-frame only. From that table come the V and J calls and clone size; the DNA was used to work out D and trimming. Of tens of thousands of clones listed, around 86% were seen once; the top ten hold roughly 9%.

This TCR was recovered from a human donor in a cohort sampled during active COVID-19. The material sequenced was peripheral blood. The chain is built from TRBV5-6 and TRBJ1-4; D is possibly TRBD1 (6 bases). CDR3: CASTHRGIGGDEKLFF. CDR3 DNA sequence: TGTGCCAGCACCCATAGGGGTATAGGGGGTGATGAAAAACTGTTTTTT.